This is a list of T cell receptor beta chains from one sample in a study of siplizumab effects on memory and regulatory T cells. This table comes from immunoSEQ multiplex PCR, and its TCRdb copy is limited to in-frame clones, with some not included. The sample lists about 100,000 clones; 80% to 95% were seen once. Sequencing used CD4+ T cells sorted from blood. These receptors were collected from a human donor in good health. Some clones in this sample may be carry-over from other donors' samples. Both conserved end residues are part of each CDR3. Each record gives: clone size, D gene, V gene, J gene, CDR3 protein, CDR3 DNA. D genes are given only for firm matches. Only some rows state a clone size, as once, few, many or a class for expanded clones.

abundance: NA; d_gene: NA; v_gene: TRBV10-3; j_gene: TRBJ2-7; CDR3aa: CAISEVERVDRGEQYF; CDR3nt: TGTGCCATCAGTGAGGTTGAGCGGGTGGATAGGGGAGAGCAGTACTTC
abundance: few; d_gene: NA; v_gene: TRBV15; j_gene: TRBJ2-3; CDR3aa: CATSTRLTGDVTDTQYF; CDR3nt: TGTGCCACCAGCACTAGATTGACAGGCGATGTCACAGATACGCAGTATTTT
abundance: NA; d_gene: TRBD2; v_gene: TRBV29-1; j_gene: TRBJ2-3; CDR3aa: CSVDGGVQGVFTDTQYF; CDR3nt: TGCAGCGTTGACGGGGGGGTCCAGGGTGTTTTCACAGATACGCAGTATTTT
abundance: NA; d_gene: NA; v_gene: TRBV7-6; j_gene: TRBJ2-2; CDR3aa: CASSLVGGQDTGELFF; CDR3nt: TGTGCCAGCAGCTTAGTTGGGGGGCAGGACACCGGGGAGCTGTTTTTT
abundance: NA; d_gene: TRBD1; v_gene: TRBV5-6; j_gene: TRBJ1-6; CDR3aa: CASSASGTGDSPLHF; CDR3nt: TGTGCCAGCAGCGCATCCGGGACAGGGGACTCACCCCTCCACTTT
abundance: NA; d_gene: NA; v_gene: TRBV30; j_gene: TRBJ2-3; CDR3aa: CAWSGGVGLTDTQYF; CDR3nt: TGTGCCTGGAGTGGGGGGGTTGGGCTCACAGATACGCAGTATTTT
abundance: NA; d_gene: TRBD1; v_gene: TRBV19; j_gene: TRBJ2-4; CDR3aa: CASSIDDRGSGNIQYF; CDR3nt: TGTGCCAGTAGTATCGACGACAGGGGTAGTGGAAACATTCAGTACTTC
abundance: NA; d_gene: NA; v_gene: TRBV2; j_gene: TRBJ2-1; CDR3aa: CATLKSGKGTGQFF; CDR3nt: TGTGCCACCCTAAAAAGCGGGAAAGGGACAGGGCAGTTCTTC
abundance: NA; d_gene: NA; v_gene: TRBV28; j_gene: TRBJ1-3; CDR3aa: CASSWPHSGVGNTIYF; CDR3nt: TGTGCCAGCAGCTGGCCCCACTCGGGGGTCGGAAACACCATATATTTT
abundance: NA; d_gene: NA; v_gene: TRBV7-2; j_gene: TRBJ2-7; CDR3aa: CASSFSGLKADEQYF; CDR3nt: TGTGCCAGTAGCTTCTCGGGGTTAAAGGCGGACGAGCAGTACTTC
abundance: NA; d_gene: NA; v_gene: TRBV7-9; j_gene: TRBJ2-7; CDR3aa: CASSLYGTYEQYF; CDR3nt: TGTGCCAGCAGCTTATACGGTACCTACGAGCAGTACTTC
abundance: NA; d_gene: TRBD1; v_gene: TRBV5-1; j_gene: TRBJ2-7; CDR3aa: CASSFTGGGYYEQYF; CDR3nt: TGCGCCAGCAGCTTCACAGGGGGCGGTTATTACGAGCAGTACTTC
abundance: NA; d_gene: NA; v_gene: TRBV10-2; j_gene: TRBJ2-5; CDR3aa: CASSVRGSRSETQYF; CDR3nt: TGCGCCAGCAGTGTTAGGGGGAGTCGGTCAGAGACCCAGTACTTC
abundance: NA; d_gene: NA; v_gene: TRBV5-3; j_gene: TRBJ2-7; CDR3aa: CARSPFQSVNYEQYF; CDR3nt: TGTGCCAGAAGCCCTTTTCAGAGCGTGAATTACGAGCAGTACTTC
abundance: NA; d_gene: NA; v_gene: TRBV6-1; j_gene: TRBJ2-1; CDR3aa: CASSGLGLREQFF; CDR3nt: TGTGCCAGCAGTGGGTTGGGTTTGCGGGAGCAGTTCTTC
abundance: once; d_gene: NA; v_gene: TRBV19; j_gene: TRBJ2-3; CDR3aa: CASSLTVQRDTQYF; CDR3nt: TGTGCCAGTAGTCTCACAGTTCAGAGAGATACGCAGTATTTT
abundance: once; d_gene: NA; v_gene: TRBV5-1; j_gene: TRBJ2-5; CDR3aa: CASSLDLGRETQYF; CDR3nt: TGCGCCAGCAGCTTAGACCTTGGAAGGGAGACCCAGTACTTC
abundance: NA; d_gene: TRBD1; v_gene: TRBV4-1; j_gene: TRBJ1-6; CDR3aa: CASSQGDRDSPLHF; CDR3nt: TGCGCCAGCAGCCAAGGGGACAGGGATTCACCCCTCCACTTT
abundance: NA; d_gene: TRBD2; v_gene: TRBV12-5; j_gene: TRBJ2-1; CDR3aa: CASRVGGRGSYNEQFF; CDR3nt: TGTGCTAGTCGGGTTGGCGGGAGGGGCTCCTACAATGAGCAGTTCTTC
abundance: NA; d_gene: NA; v_gene: TRBV27; j_gene: TRBJ2-2; CDR3aa: CASSRVGGGDTGELFF; CDR3nt: TGTGCCAGCAGTCGGGTGGGGGGTGGGGACACCGGGGAGCTGTTTTTT
abundance: NA; d_gene: NA; v_gene: TRBV5-1; j_gene: TRBJ2-2; CDR3aa: CASSLGLVENTGELFF; CDR3nt: TGCGCCAGCAGCTTGGGGCTAGTAGAAAACACCGGGGAGCTGTTTTTT
abundance: NA; d_gene: NA; v_gene: TRBV7-6; j_gene: TRBJ1-1; CDR3aa: CASSLEGREYTEAFF; CDR3nt: TGTGCCAGCAGCTTAGAGGGCAGGGAATACACTGAAGCTTTCTTT
abundance: NA; d_gene: NA; v_gene: TRBV7-2; j_gene: TRBJ2-3; CDR3aa: CASSLGLGTDTQYF; CDR3nt: TGTGCCAGCAGCTTAGGATTGGGCACAGATACGCAGTATTTT
abundance: NA; d_gene: TRBD2; v_gene: TRBV6-5; j_gene: TRBJ2-1; CDR3aa: CASSYRRLAGYNEQFF; CDR3nt: TGTGCCAGCAGTTACCGCCGACTAGCGGGCTACAATGAGCAGTTCTTC
abundance: NA; d_gene: TRBD2; v_gene: TRBV6-1; j_gene: TRBJ2-5; CDR3aa: CASSGGGAETQYF; CDR3nt: TGTGCCAGCAGTGGGGGGGGTGCAGAGACCCAGTACTTC
abundance: NA; d_gene: NA; v_gene: TRBV11-3; j_gene: TRBJ2-2; CDR3aa: CASSPRPFGELFF; CDR3nt: TGTGCCAGCAGCCCCCGCCCCTTCGGGGAGCTGTTTTTT
abundance: NA; d_gene: NA; v_gene: TRBV6-5; j_gene: TRBJ1-5; CDR3aa: CASSYSGRSGAQHF; CDR3nt: TGTGCCAGCAGTTACTCAGGGCGTAGTGGGGCCCAGCATTTT
abundance: NA; d_gene: TRBD2; v_gene: TRBV7-3; j_gene: TRBJ2-3; CDR3aa: CASSLLERGGSGTVQDTQYF; CDR3nt: TGTGCCAGCAGCCTCCTAGAGCGGGGTGGGAGCGGGACTGTACAAGATACGCAGTATTTT
abundance: NA; d_gene: NA; v_gene: TRBV19; j_gene: TRBJ1-1; CDR3aa: CASRRGSNVEAFF; CDR3nt: TGTGCCAGTAGGCGGGGTAGCAATGTTGAAGCTTTCTTT
abundance: NA; d_gene: NA; v_gene: TRBV28; j_gene: TRBJ1-3; CDR3aa: CASSRPIWEGGPGNTIYF; CDR3nt: TGTGCCAGCAGCCGACCCATTTGGGAGGGTGGTCCTGGAAACACCATATATTTT
abundance: NA; d_gene: TRBD1; v_gene: TRBV7-7; j_gene: TRBJ2-2; CDR3aa: CASSPTGGINTGELFF; CDR3nt: TGTGCTAGCAGCCCCACAGGGGGGATAAACACCGGGGAGCTGTTTTTT
abundance: NA; d_gene: TRBD2; v_gene: TRBV19; j_gene: TRBJ2-5; CDR3aa: CASGGLAGGLETQYF; CDR3nt: TGTGCCAGTGGGGGACTAGCGGGAGGATTAGAGACCCAGTACTTC
abundance: NA; d_gene: NA; v_gene: TRBV2; j_gene: TRBJ2-7; CDR3aa: CASRMTANPYEQYF; CDR3nt: TGTGCCAGCAGGATGACAGCAAACCCCTACGAGCAGTACTTC
abundance: NA; d_gene: NA; v_gene: TRBV19; j_gene: TRBJ1-2; CDR3aa: CASSIGIFYGYTF; CDR3nt: TGTGCCAGTAGTATCGGGATCTTCTATGGCTACACCTTC
abundance: NA; d_gene: TRBD2; v_gene: TRBV30; j_gene: TRBJ2-3; CDR3aa: CAWRLAGGSDTQYF; CDR3nt: TGTGCCTGGAGGCTAGCGGGAGGGTCAGATACGCAGTATTTT
abundance: NA; d_gene: TRBD2; v_gene: TRBV6-5; j_gene: TRBJ2-7; CDR3aa: CASSSVSGISSYEQYF; CDR3nt: TGTGCCAGCAGTTCCGTTAGCGGGATAAGCTCCTACGAGCAGTACTTC
abundance: NA; d_gene: NA; v_gene: TRBV27; j_gene: TRBJ1-5; CDR3aa: CASSLSRDNSGFGNQPQHF; CDR3nt: TGTGCCAGCAGTTTATCGAGGGACAACTCCGGGTTTGGCAATCAGCCCCAGCATTTT
abundance: NA; d_gene: NA; v_gene: TRBV28; j_gene: TRBJ1-1; CDR3aa: CASRSNTEAFF; CDR3nt: TGTGCCAGCAGGTCGAACACTGAAGCTTTCTTT
abundance: NA; d_gene: NA; v_gene: TRBV30; j_gene: TRBJ2-2; CDR3aa: CAWRPGAPGELFF; CDR3nt: TGTGCCTGGAGACCGGGAGCCCCCGGGGAGCTGTTTTTT
abundance: NA; d_gene: TRBD1; v_gene: TRBV10-3; j_gene: TRBJ2-2; CDR3aa: CAISPRAGQAGKAHTGELFF; CDR3nt: TGTGCCATCAGCCCCCGGGCCGGACAGGCCGGGAAAGCCCACACCGGGGAGCTGTTTTTT
abundance: NA; d_gene: NA; v_gene: TRBV27; j_gene: TRBJ1-5; CDR3aa: CASSFGTDSNQPQHF; CDR3nt: TGTGCCAGCAGTTTTGGGACGGATAGCAATCAGCCCCAGCATTTT
abundance: NA; d_gene: NA; v_gene: TRBV6-5; j_gene: TRBJ2-2; CDR3aa: CASSYKAGNTGELFF; CDR3nt: TGTGCCAGCAGTTACAAAGCGGGGAACACCGGGGAGCTGTTTTTT
abundance: NA; d_gene: TRBD1; v_gene: TRBV10-3; j_gene: TRBJ2-6; CDR3aa: CAISEPVRGLTSGANVLTF; CDR3nt: TGTGCCATCAGTGAACCGGTCAGGGGGCTTACCTCTGGGGCCAACGTCCTGACTTTC
abundance: NA; d_gene: NA; v_gene: TRBV9; j_gene: TRBJ2-7; CDR3aa: CASSVAPTISTYEQYF; CDR3nt: TGTGCCAGCAGCGTAGCTCCGACAATATCCACCTACGAGCAGTACTTC
abundance: NA; d_gene: NA; v_gene: TRBV4-2; j_gene: TRBJ2-7; CDR3aa: CASSQDLLASSYGQYF; CDR3nt: TGTGCCAGCAGCCAAGATCTTCTGGCTAGTTCGTACGGGCAGTACTTC
abundance: NA; d_gene: NA; v_gene: TRBV19; j_gene: TRBJ1-5; CDR3aa: CASMGAASQPQHF; CDR3nt: TGTGCCAGTATGGGGGCAGCCTCTCAGCCCCAGCATTTT
abundance: NA; d_gene: NA; v_gene: TRBV7-3; j_gene: TRBJ2-7; CDR3aa: CASSPQHSSDEQYF; CDR3nt: TGTGCCAGCAGCCCCCAACATTCCAGCGACGAGCAGTACTTC
abundance: once; d_gene: NA; v_gene: TRBV5-1; j_gene: TRBJ1-1; CDR3aa: CASSLELGTMAFF; CDR3nt: TGCGCCAGCAGCTTGGAGCTAGGGACTATGGCTTTCTTT
abundance: NA; d_gene: NA; v_gene: TRBV28; j_gene: TRBJ1-1; CDR3aa: CASSLYPGNTEAFF; CDR3nt: TGTGCCAGCAGTTTGTATCCGGGTAACACTGAAGCTTTCTTT
abundance: NA; d_gene: NA; v_gene: TRBV9; j_gene: TRBJ1-1; CDR3aa: CASSAQGRAEAFF; CDR3nt: TGTGCCAGCAGCGCACAGGGACGGGCTGAAGCTTTCTTT
abundance: NA; d_gene: NA; v_gene: TRBV2; j_gene: TRBJ2-2; CDR3aa: CASSTTGELFF; CDR3nt: TGTGCCAGCAGTACGACCGGGGAGCTGTTTTTT
abundance: few; d_gene: NA; v_gene: TRBV2; j_gene: TRBJ2-7; CDR3aa: CASTLAPNSYEQYF; CDR3nt: TGTGCCAGCACCCTGGCCCCCAACTCCTACGAGCAGTACTTC
abundance: NA; d_gene: NA; v_gene: TRBV15; j_gene: TRBJ2-1; CDR3aa: CATSRGRRAYNEQFF; CDR3nt: TGTGCCACCAGCAGAGGCCGGAGGGCGTACAATGAGCAGTTCTTC
abundance: NA; d_gene: NA; v_gene: TRBV4-2; j_gene: TRBJ1-1; CDR3aa: CASSQGGLTEAFF; CDR3nt: TGTGCCAGCAGCCAAGGGGGGCTCACTGAAGCTTTCTTT
abundance: NA; d_gene: NA; v_gene: TRBV10-1; j_gene: TRBJ2-1; CDR3aa: CASSESPGGDEQFF; CDR3nt: TGCGCCAGCAGTGAGTCCCCCGGGGGAGATGAGCAGTTCTTC
abundance: NA; d_gene: NA; v_gene: TRBV27; j_gene: TRBJ2-3; CDR3aa: CATRVRQSTDTQYF; CDR3nt: TGTGCCACCCGAGTTCGGCAGAGCACAGATACGCAGTATTTT
abundance: NA; d_gene: NA; v_gene: TRBV7-7; j_gene: TRBJ2-2; CDR3aa: CASSLEGGNTGELFF; CDR3nt: TGTGCTAGCAGCTTAGAGGGGGGAAACACCGGGGAGCTGTTTTTT
abundance: NA; d_gene: NA; v_gene: TRBV10-3; j_gene: TRBJ1-2; CDR3aa: CAISETVYGYTF; CDR3nt: TGTGCCATCAGTGAGACAGTCTACGGCTACACCTTC
abundance: NA; d_gene: NA; v_gene: TRBV11-2; j_gene: TRBJ2-1; CDR3aa: CASSLVGATSYNEQFF; CDR3nt: TGTGCCAGCAGCTTAGTTGGGGCAACCTCCTACAATGAGCAGTTCTTC